These T cell receptor beta chains were read from a single sample in a study of blood T cells in healthy people across ages. From the 5' RACE reads, TCRdb called clonotypes with MiXCR, one entry per CDR3 protein. The profile covers roughly 700,000 distinct CDR3 sequences, with approximately 49% appearing a single time and 25% to 35% taken by the ten largest. Sequencing input: blood. The receptors shown here come from an older woman in good health. CDR3s include the opening cysteine and the closing phenylalanine or tryptophan. The order of the fields is V gene, J gene, D gene, CDR3 length, clone size, CDR3 DNA, CDR3 protein. The D gene is left open where the match is weak. The size field is filled for only some rows; it gives once, few, many or a size class.

>TRBV3-1|TRBJ1-2|.|14|many
TGTGCCAGCAGACACGCAGGGACTAACTATGGCTACACCTTC
CASRHAGTNYGYTF
>TRBV28|TRBJ1-2|.|12|.
TGTGCCAGCAGTTTGTTCCATCGGGGCTACACCTTC
CASSLFHRGYTF
>TRBV20-1|TRBJ2-4|.|17|.
TGCAGTGCTAGAGATATGGCGGGCTCTCTAGCCAAAAACATTCAGTACTTC
CSARDMAGSLAKNIQYF
>TRBV3-1|TRBJ2-7|TRBD2|13|few
TGTGCCAGCAGCCGACTAGCGGGAGACGAGCAGTACTTC
CASSRLAGDEQYF
>TRBV4-2|TRBJ2-3|.|16|.
TGTGCCAGCAGCCAAGATGCAGGGGACCATACAGATACGCAGTATTTT
CASSQDAGDHTDTQYF
>TRBV7-8|TRBJ1-2|.|17|once
TGTGCCAGCAGTCTTTTTATCGTTGACGGAACTAACCATGGCTACACCTTC
CASSLFIVDGTNHGYTF
>TRBV7-2|TRBJ1-2|TRBD1|15|.
TGTGCCAGCAGCTTAGCGGCGGGACAGGGCCGCGGCTACACCTTC
CASSLAAGQGRGYTF
>TRBV12-5|TRBJ2-1|.|14|.
TGTGCTAGTGGCCTGGACAGCTCCTACAATGAGCAGTTCTTC
CASGLDSSYNEQFF
>TRBV2|TRBJ2-4|.|16|many
TGTGCCAGCAGCAGGACGGGACGGGGGGCTGGAAACATTCAGTACTTC
CASSRTGRGAGNIQYF
>TRBV6-5|TRBJ2-7|.|14|many
TGTGCCAGCAGTTACGTGGGCAGGGTGTACGAGCAGTACTTC
CASSYVGRVYEQYF
>TRBV12-3/TRBV12-4|TRBJ2-7|TRBD2|14|.
TGTGCCAGCAGTTGGACTAGCGGAGCCTACGAGCAGTACTTC
CASSWTSGAYEQYF
>TRBV7-2|TRBJ2-2|TRBD1|16|.
TGTACCAGCAGGTACCCCGGGACAGGGGACACCGGGGAGCTGTTTTTT
CTSRYPGTGDTGELFF
>TRBV29-1|TRBJ2-3|.|15|few
TGCAGCGTTTATAAGGGTCCCGCAGTCACAGATACGCAGTATTTT
CSVYKGPAVTDTQYF
>TRBV27|TRBJ2-1|TRBD1|14|few
TGTGCCAGCAGTTGGGACAGGGGCGACAATGAGCAGTTCTTC
CASSWDRGDNEQFF
>TRBV7-2|TRBJ2-5|TRBD1|15|.
TGTGCCAGCAGCTTATTGGGGACAGGGGAAGAGACCCAGTACTTC
CASSLLGTGEETQYF
>TRBV20-1|TRBJ2-7|TRBD1|13|few
TGCAGTGCTCGACAGGGATTCTCCTACGAGCAGTACTTC
CSARQGFSYEQYF
>TRBV18|TRBJ2-7|.|14|.
TGTGCCAGCTCACCACGGCAAGGGGTAGACGAGCAGTACTTC
CASSPRQGVDEQYF
>TRBV11-1|TRBJ2-7|TRBD2|15|few
TGTGCCAGCAGCCCGACTAGCGGGAGGGCGAGTGAGCAGTACTTC
CASSPTSGRASEQYF
>TRBV20-1|TRBJ2-6|.|15|.
TGCAGTGCTAAACACCCAGGGGCTGGGGCCAACGTCCTGACTTTC
CSAKHPGAGANVLTF
>TRBV6-5|TRBJ1-2|.|13|.
TGTGCCAGCAGTCAGGGCAAGAACTATGGCTACACCTTC
CASSQGKNYGYTF
>TRBV4-2|TRBJ1-1|TRBD1|16|.
TGTGCCAGCAGCCAAGTCTCTTTCGGGACAGGGGATGAAGCTTTCTTT
CASSQVSFGTGDEAFF
>TRBV7-6|TRBJ2-7|TRBD2|15|.
TGTGTCAGCAGCCTAAAGCGGGAGGTCGTCTACGAGCAGTACTTC
CVSSLKREVVYEQYF
>TRBV6-2/TRBV6-3|TRBJ2-5|TRBD2|15|.
TGTGCCAGCCAACTAGCGGGAGGGCCGAAAGAGACCCAGTACTTC
CASQLAGGPKETQYF
>TRBV20-1|TRBJ2-5|TRBD2|12|.
TGCAGTGCCAAACCCGGGGGGGAGACCCAGTACTTC
CSAKPGGETQYF
>TRBV6-2/TRBV6-3|TRBJ2-7|TRBD2|17|.
TGTGCCGGCAGTTACGGTCGGCAAGCGGGGATTACCTACGAGCAGTACTTC
CAGSYGRQAGITYEQYF
>TRBV29-1|TRBJ2-1|TRBD1|13|few
TGCAGCGGAGCCGGGACAGGTAAAAATGAGCAGTTCTTC
CSGAGTGKNEQFF
>TRBV13|TRBJ2-7|.|14|few
TGTGCCAGCAGCCGCCGGGACATCGGGTACGAGCAGTACTTC
CASSRRDIGYEQYF
>TRBV30|TRBJ2-3|.|11|.
TGTGCCGGGAGTTGGGGAGATACGCAGTATTTT
CAGSWGDTQYF
>TRBV20-1|TRBJ2-3|.|13|.
TGCAGTGCACAAGGGACTTCGACAGATACGCAGTATTTT
CSAQGTSTDTQYF
>TRBV6-6|TRBJ1-4|.|14|.
TGTGCCAGCAGTTACGTCAGTTTTAATGAAAAACTGTTTTTT
CASSYVSFNEKLFF
>TRBV10-3|TRBJ2-6|TRBD1|18|.
TGTGCCATCAGTGGGGCTCCGGGACAGATGTCTGGGGCCAACGTCCTGACTTTC
CAISGAPGQMSGANVLTF
>TRBV20-1|TRBJ2-7|TRBD1|12|.
TGCAGTACAGGACAGGGACCCTACGAGCAGTACTTC
CSTGQGPYEQYF
>TRBV27|TRBJ2-4|.|19|few
TGTGCCAGCAGTTTATCGGTCGGGACGGGCTCTATAGCCAAAAACATTCAGTACTTC
CASSLSVGTGSIAKNIQYF
>TRBV7-9|TRBJ1-1|.|12|few
TGTGCCAGCAGCTTCACGGGATCTGAAGCTTTCTTT
CASSFTGSEAFF
>TRBV9|TRBJ2-7|TRBD2|15|.
TGTGCCAGCAGCGTTCGGCCTAGCGGGAGCTACGAGCAGTACTTC
CASSVRPSGSYEQYF
>TRBV6-6|TRBJ1-2|.|15|.
TGTGCCGGCAGCCCACCGAGGGAGTTTACCTATGGCTACACCTTC
CAGSPPREFTYGYTF
>TRBV9|TRBJ2-7|TRBD2|15|.
TGTGCCAGCAGCGTAGAAGGCGGGAGTAAGAATGAGCAGTACTTC
CASSVEGGSKNEQYF
>TRBV7-2|TRBJ2-5|TRBD2|18|few
TGTGCCAGCAGCCGAATCAAGACTAGCGGGAATCAGAGAGAGACCCAGTACTTC
CASSRIKTSGNQRETQYF
>TRBV15|TRBJ2-3|.|14|few
TGTGCCACCAGCAGAGCGGGAGAGGGAGATACGCAGTATTTT
CATSRAGEGDTQYF
>TRBV15|TRBJ2-7|TRBD2|15|.
TGTGCCACCAGCAGACTAGCGGGAGGGTCCTACGAGCAGTACTTC
CATSRLAGGSYEQYF
>TRBV7-2|TRBJ2-7|.|13|many
TGTGCCAGCAGCCCCGGTCCGACCTACGAGCAGTACTTC
CASSPGPTYEQYF